This entry concerns a single T cell receptor beta chain. This sample was included in a study of TIL therapy for anti-PD-1-resistant metastatic lung cancer. The sample's time point: pre-treatment sample, taken before nivolumab and TIL therapy. Stage 4 NSCLC adults joined between late 2017 and January 2020. The libraries were made with immunoSEQ v3. The method was immunoSEQ multiplex PCR; TCRdb's version includes in-frame clones alone and lacks a portion of them. The sample has under 70,000 clones, roughly 80% seen once; the top ten hold less than 2%. Trimming pared 6 bases from V and 0 bases from J, leaving 15 bases between. The germline gives CDR1 SGHTA, CDR2 FQGNSA. The CDR3 spans 16 residues.

This sample comprised blood, obtained at baseline. V is TRBV7-2 and J is TRBJ2-1, with D tentatively TRBD1 (5 bases). The clonotype originates from a person aged 25 to 80 with non-small cell lung cancer. The CDR3 loop reads CASSLLGVSSYNEQFF. CDR3 coding DNA: TGTGCCAGCAGTCTGCTAGGGGTTAGCTCCTACAATGAGCAGTTCTTC.